This T cell receptor (beta chain) was captured by sequencing in a study of chemoradiotherapy in HPV16-positive cancers. General study results and limits: Candidate HPV-specific clones and E7-related TCR motifs grew in tumor during treatment.

Samples were taken several times over chemoradiotherapy. Assay used: immunoSEQ multiplex PCR; TCRdb lists only in-frame clones, some missing. The repertoire holds some 11,000 clones, with around 87% as singletons. This clone was seen only once. Its antigen is undetermined. The germline CDR1 and CDR2 sequences are SGHTA and FQGNSA. The V and J ends lost 5 bases and 1 base respectively, with 12 bases between them. This CDR3 has 14 residues. The TCR was taken from a human donor with HPV-associated anogenital cancer. The rearrangement uses TRBV7-2 and TRBJ2-7, with D possibly TRBD1 on 5 matching bases. The sample here was blood, taken from a patient who underwent chemoradiotherapy. CDR3 amino acids: CASSTSGPSYEQYF. In DNA, the CDR3 is TGTGCCAGCAGCACATCAGGGCCGTCCTACGAGCAGTACTTC.